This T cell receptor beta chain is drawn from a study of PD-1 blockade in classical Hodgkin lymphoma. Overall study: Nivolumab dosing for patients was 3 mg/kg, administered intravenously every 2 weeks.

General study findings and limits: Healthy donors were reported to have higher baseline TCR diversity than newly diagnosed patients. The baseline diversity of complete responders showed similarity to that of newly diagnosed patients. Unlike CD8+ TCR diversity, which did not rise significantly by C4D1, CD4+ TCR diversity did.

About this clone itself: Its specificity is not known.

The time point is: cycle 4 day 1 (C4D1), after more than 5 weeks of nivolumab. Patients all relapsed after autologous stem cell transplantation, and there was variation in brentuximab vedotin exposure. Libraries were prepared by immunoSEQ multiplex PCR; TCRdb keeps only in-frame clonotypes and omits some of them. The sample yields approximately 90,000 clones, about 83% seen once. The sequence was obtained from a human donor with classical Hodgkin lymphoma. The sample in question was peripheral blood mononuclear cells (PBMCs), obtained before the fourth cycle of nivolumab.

CDR3 in amino acids: CASSLGMGQGSSEQYF. The CDR3 region has the DNA TGCGCCAGCAGCTTGGGAATGGGACAGGGGTCTAGCGAGCAGTACTTC. The chain employs TRBV5-1 and TRBJ2-7; 10 nucleotides match TRBD1. Looked up from germline, CDR1 is SGHRS and CDR2 is YFSETQ. The CDR3 loop spans 16 amino acids. With V trimmed by 0 bases and J by 6 bases, 9 bases remained unmatched.